Below are 10 T cell receptor beta chains sequenced from a single sample in a study of long-term antiretroviral therapy in people with HIV. This was the immunoSEQ v3.0 assay at survey level. The repertoire was sequenced with immunoSEQ multiplex PCR; TCRdb's copy has only in-frame clones and lacks some. Of 25,000 or so clones detected, more than 75% appear once; the ten largest clones hold around 4.1%. The source was unsorted PBMCs, collected 0.5 years after starting antiretroviral therapy. These TCRs come from a woman aged 18 to 35 with HIV.

The rearrangement uses TRBV5-6 and TRBJ2-1; possibly TRBD1 or TRBD2 for D (7 bases each). The CDR3 totals 16 residues. Trimming removed 4 bases from V and 1 base from J, with 15 bases in between. The V gene's germline CDR1 is SGHDT and CDR2 YYEEEE. Here the CDR3 reads CASSRQGGRSYNEQFF. In DNA form, the CDR3 reads TGTGCCAGCAGCCGTCAGGGGGGGCGTTCCTACAATGAGCAGTTCTTC.

CDR3 coding DNA: TGTGCCAGCATCAGATTGGGGTCCAATGAGCAGTTCTTC. Amino acids: CASIRLGSNEQFF. The rearrangement uses TRBV6-4 and TRBJ2-1; D ambiguous. Deletions cut 7 bases from V and 6 bases from J, with 13 bases between. The length of the CDR3 is 13 residues. Looked up from germline, CDR1 is MRHNA and CDR2 is SNTAGT.

This chain joins TRBV5-1 and TRBJ2-1; D gene unclear. Germline loops: CDR1 SGHRS, CDR2 YFSETQ. This CDR3 is 17 amino acids long. V lost 4 bases to trimming and J lost 2 bases, with 19 bases between them. CDR3 sequence (DNA): TGCGCCAGCAGCCCGTCTACGGGCGCGGTCGCCTACAATGAGCAGTTCTTC. This translates into CASSPSTGAVAYNEQFF.

The rearrangement links TRBV7-6 to TRBJ1-1, with D perhaps TRBD1 (6 bases). The CDR3 has 15 residues. Deletions cut 3 bases from V and 3 bases from J, with 14 bases between. Germline V gives CDR1 SGHVS, CDR2 FNYEAQ. The CDR3 DNA sequence: TGTGCCAGCAGCTTGGGACACCCCGTCGACACTGAAGCTTTCTTT. It codes for CASSLGHPVDTEAFF.

The rearrangement links TRBV19 to TRBJ1-5; D possibly corresponds to TRBD1 (6 bases). Trimming stripped 0 bases from V and 6 bases from J, with 21 bases between. This CDR3 region has 18 residues. The germline V gene encodes CDR1 LNHDA and CDR2 SQIVND (reference sequence). In DNA form, the CDR3 reads TGTGCCAGTAGTATAGACTATCGGAGGATACAGGGAGGTCAGCCCCAGCATTTT. Encoded protein: CASSIDYRRIQGGQPQHF.

This chain links TRBV6-6 with TRBJ1-2, with D maybe TRBD1 (6 bases). V was trimmed by 5 bases and J by 3 bases, leaving 13 bases between them. The CDR3 covers 14 residues. Per the germline V gene, CDR1 is MNHNY and CDR2 is SVGAGI (reference sequence). Here the CDR3 DNA reads TGTGCCAGCAGTGACCTCGGGGGCTACTATGGCTACACCTTC. The encoded protein is CASSDLGGYYGYTF.

This clone was found once. This sequence joins TRBV19 and TRBJ2-4; no clear D. Germline V gives CDR1 LNHDA, CDR2 SQIVND (reference sequence). The CDR3 extends over 12 amino acids. Between the trimmed V and J ends, which lost 3 bases and 5 bases, there was a span of 5 bases. The CDR3, as DNA: TGTGCCAGTAGTATTCGGGAAAACATTCAGTACTTC. Translated: CASSIRENIQYF. The whole variable domain, remainder taken from reference TRBV19 and TRBJ2-4, is DGGITQSPKYLFRKEGQNVTLSCEQNLNHDAMYWYRQDPGQGLRLIYYSQIVNDFQKGDIAEGYSVSREKKESFPLTVTSAQKNPTAFYLCASSIRENIQYFGAGTRLSVL.

The V call is TRBV2, the J call TRBJ2-5; perhaps TRBD1 as D (5 bases). The CDR3 runs to 12 residues. Trimming cost V 4 bases and J 7 bases, with 10 bases left between them. Germline V gene data show CDR1 as SNHLY and CDR2 as FYNNEI. The CDR3 is CASSVDRGTQYF. The CDR3 DNA reads TGTGCCAGCAGTGTCGATAGGGGGACCCAGTACTTC.

The chain uses TRBV5-1 and TRBJ2-4; D uncertain. The CDR3 runs to 15 residues. From germline, CDR1 is SGHRS and CDR2 YFSETQ. The V gene lost 3 bases and the J gene lost 1 base, with 11 bases spanning the gap. The CDR3 sequence is CASSSADSAKNIQYF. CDR3 DNA sequence: TGCGCCAGCAGCTCGGCCGATAGTGCCAAAAACATTCAGTACTTC. Combining the CDR3 with reference TRBV5-1 and TRBJ2-4 gives the whole variable domain KAGVTQTPRYLIKTRGQQVTLSCSPISGHRSVSWYQQTPGQGLQFLFEYFSETQRNKGNFPGRFSGRQFSNSRSEMNVSTLELGDSALYLCASSSADSAKNIQYFGAGTRLSVL.

This chain uses TRBV5-5 with TRBJ2-3, with TRBD2 matching over 9 bases. Trimming removed 3 bases from V and 3 bases from J; junction bases left unmatched: 8. The germline CDR1 and CDR2 sequences are SGHKS and YYEKEE (reference sequence). The CDR3 totals 16 residues. Here the CDR3 DNA reads TGTGCCAGCAGCTCTATAGCGGGAGCGAGAACAGATACGCAGTATTTT. Encoded protein: CASSSIAGARTDTQYF.